Below, 23 T cell receptor beta chains from the same sample are listed, as sequenced in a study of blood T cell repertoires in COVID-19. The table came from immunoSEQ multiplex PCR; TCRdb's copy has only in-frame clones and leaves some out. This repertoire shows about 400,000 clones, roughly 88% found once; its top ten account for more than 1.4%. The sequenced sample consisted of peripheral blood. These receptors were obtained from a young woman with active or convalescent COVID-19.

The V and J genes are TRBV5-6 and TRBJ1-2; weak D call: TRBD1 (6 bases). The V and J ends lost 1 base and 7 bases respectively, with 11 bases between them. CDR3 length: 13 residues. Per germline, CDR1 SGHDT and CDR2 YYEEEE. CDR3 protein: CASSLRQGFGYTF. CDR3 nucleotides: TGTGCCAGCAGCTTGCGCCAGGGGTTTGGCTACACCTTC.

The CDR3 region is CASSLSIGTLGWPEAFF. CDR3 nucleotide sequence: TGTGCCAGCAGTTTATCGATAGGCACTCTGGGCTGGCCTGAAGCTTTCTTT. The chain employs TRBV27 and TRBJ1-1, with no clear D. CDR3 length: 17 residues. Between the trimmed V and J ends, which lost 0 bases and 6 bases, there was a span of 20 bases. The V gene's germline CDR1 is MNHEY and CDR2 SMNVEV (reference sequence).

This rearrangement joins TRBV7-8 to TRBJ1-2; D remains ambiguous. The germline V and J ends were trimmed by 4 bases and 8 bases, with 14 bases remaining between them. Germline V gene data show CDR1 as SGHVS and CDR2 as FQNEAQ. The CDR3 spans 13 residues. The CDR3 DNA reads TGTGCCAGCAGCTCGAGTGTTGTCGTGGGCTACACCTTC. This encodes CASSSSVVVGYTF.

The table lists this clone with a few counts. The rearrangement links TRBV2 to TRBJ2-7; 10 bases agree with TRBD1. CDR3 length: 15 amino acids. After removal of 6 bases from V and 5 bases from J, the junction contained 10 bases not matched to a gene. Germline V gene lookup returns CDR1 SNHLY and CDR2 FYNNEI. CDR3: CASSKTGGATNEQYF. The CDR3 nucleotides read TGTGCCAGCAGCAAGACAGGGGGCGCCACGAACGAGCAGTACTTC.

The chain is built from TRBV6-5 and TRBJ1-6, with TRBD1 matching over 10 bases. Germline V lookup: CDR1 MNHEY, CDR2 SVGAGI. Losses at the gene ends were 0 bases for V and 9 bases for J; bases not matched to a gene: 2. The CDR3 sequence is 15 residues long. The DNA for the CDR3 is TGTGCCAGCAGTTACTCGGGACAGGGGAGTTCACCCCTCCACTTT. Protein sequence: CASSYSGQGSSPLHF.

The chain employs TRBV14 and TRBJ1-2; no definite D call. CDR3 size: 16 residues. V was clipped by 5 bases and J by 1 base, with 17 bases between them. CDR1 and CDR2 (germline): SGHDN, FVKESK. This CDR3 is CASSKTRWANNYGYTF. The CDR3 coding sequence is TGTGCCAGCAGCAAGACCAGATGGGCCAATAACTATGGCTACACCTTC.

The J gene is TRBJ2-1, the V gene TRBV5-1, with 13 nucleotides matching TRBD2. Germline CDR1 reads SGHRS; CDR2 reads YFSETQ. The CDR3 sequence is 16 residues long. After removal of 0 bases from V and 9 bases from J, the junction contained 6 bases not matched to a gene. CDR3 loop: CASSLGLAGGLGEQFF. CDR3 sequence (DNA): TGCGCCAGCAGCTTGGGACTAGCGGGAGGCCTCGGTGAGCAGTTCTTC.

This clone was seen once. The chain uses TRBV4-1 and TRBJ1-1, with 10 nucleotides matching TRBD1. The J segment lost 8 bases and the V segment lost 3 bases, leaving 6 bases of the junction unmatched. Germline V gene data show CDR1 as MGHRA and CDR2 as YSYEKL. The CDR3 has 14 amino acids. CDR3 loop: CASSQAGTGVEAFF. Written as DNA, the CDR3 is TGCGCCAGCAGCCAGGCGGGGACAGGGGTGGAAGCTTTCTTT.

This clone was seen a handful of times. The V gene is TRBV2, the J gene TRBJ1-2; TRBD1 aligns across 7 bases. The CDR3 totals 15 residues. The J segment lost 0 bases and the V segment lost 2 bases, leaving 3 bases of the junction unmatched. CDR1 is SNHLY, CDR2 FYNNEI, per germline. CDR3 amino acids: CASSERDSPNYGYTF. In DNA, the CDR3 is TGTGCCAGCAGTGAAAGGGACAGTCCTAACTATGGCTACACCTTC.

V and J are TRBV30 and TRBJ2-7, with 10 bases lining up with TRBD2. The CDR3 runs to 15 residues. Germline CDR1 GTSNPN, CDR2 SVGIG (reference sequence). J gave up 3 bases and V 3 bases, and 8 bases lay outside the gene matches. This CDR3 is CAWRGLAEGFYEQYF. CDR3 coding DNA: TGTGCCTGGAGAGGACTAGCGGAGGGCTTCTACGAGCAGTACTTC.

This clone was found once. This chain joins TRBV3-1 (or the pseudogene TRBV3-2) and TRBJ2-3, with 8 bases lining up with TRBD2. This CDR3 region has 16 residues. CDR1 and CDR2 (germline): LGHDT, YNNKEL (reference sequence). Trimming took 1 base from V and 3 from J; bases not matched to a gene: 6. In nucleotides, the CDR3 is TGTGCCAGCAGCCAAGTTAGCGGGGTGGGAACAGATACGCAGTATTTT. Amino acid sequence: CASSQVSGVGTDTQYF.

The V gene is TRBV4-1, the J gene TRBJ1-2; D call uncertain. The V end lost 0 bases, the J end lost 8 bases, and 7 bases lay between the germline ends. Germline V gene sequence: CDR1 MGHRA, CDR2 YSYEKL. The CDR3 has 12 residues. CDR3 sequence reads: CASSQEAGGYTF. The CDR3 DNA reads as TGCGCCAGCAGCCAAGAGGCGGGAGGCTACACCTTC.

The chain combines TRBV27 with TRBJ1-4; 7 bases map to TRBD1. CDR3 length: 18 amino acids. V lost 6 bases and J lost 0; bases outside the gene matches: 13. In germline, CDR1 is MNHEY, CDR2 SMNVEV (reference sequence). The CDR3 DNA is TGTGCCAGCAGGCCCCTCGGGACAGCTGTCCCAACTAATGAAAAACTGTTTTTT. It codes for CASRPLGTAVPTNEKLFF.

This clone was counted between two and nine times. A much larger clone is a single base away; this may be a read error. The chain carries TRBV2 and TRBJ1-2, with 9 bases fitting TRBD1. Germline V gene data show CDR1 as SNHLY and CDR2 as FYNNEI. The CDR3 consists of 13 residues. J was trimmed by 2 bases and V by 6 bases; bases with no gene match: 1. Here the CDR3 DNA reads TGTGCCAGCAGCGGGACAGGGAACTATGGCTACACCTTC. Translating it yields CASSGTGNYGYTF. Variable domain in full (rest from reference TRBV2 and TRBJ1-2): EPEVTQTPSHQVTQMGQEVILRCVPISNHLYFYWYRQILGQKVEFLVSFYNNEISEKSEIFDDQFSVERPDGSNFTLKIRSTKLEDSAMYFCASSGTGNYGYTFGSGTRLTVV.

The chain uses TRBV6-2 or TRBV6-3 and TRBJ2-2; D remains unclear. The CDR3 spans 16 residues. The germline V and J ends were trimmed by 0 bases and 4 bases, with 12 bases remaining between them. The V gene's germline CDR1 is MNHEY and CDR2 SVGEGT. CDR3 coding DNA: TGTGCCAGCAGTTACTCGAGATTTGGTGGCACCGGGGAGCTGTTTTTT. Its translation: CASSYSRFGGTGELFF.

The chain has TRBV19 and TRBJ1-5; TRBD1 aligns across 9 bases. Germline assignment: CDR1 LNHDA and CDR2 SQIVND (reference sequence). The junction had 8 bases not matched to a gene; V was cut back by 5 bases and J by 3 bases. The CDR3 extends over 16 amino acids. The CDR3 loop reads CASSPRTGVNNQPQHF. As DNA, the CDR3 is TGTGCCAGTAGTCCACGGACAGGGGTCAACAATCAGCCCCAGCATTTT.

The gene calls are TRBV19 and TRBJ2-1, with D possibly matching TRBD2 (7 bases). The CDR3 sequence is 15 residues long. Germline CDR1 reads LNHDA; CDR2 reads SQIVND (reference sequence). V lost 3 bases to trimming and J lost 8 bases, with 17 bases between them. The CDR3 DNA reads TGTGCCAGTAGTATTAGACGGGGGGCAGGCTATGAGCAGTTCTTC. It encodes CASSIRRGAGYEQFF.

The chain recombines TRBV5-6 with TRBJ2-7, with unresolved D. The CDR3 runs to 13 residues. Trimming removed 0 bases from V and 1 base from J, with 5 bases in between. The germline V gene encodes CDR1 SGHDT and CDR2 YYEEEE. The CDR3 is CASSLGASYEQYF. The CDR3 bases are TGTGCCAGCAGCTTGGGGGCTTCCTACGAGCAGTACTTC.

The chain uses TRBV4-1 and TRBJ1-6; D is perhaps TRBD1 (5 bases). Germline CDR1 reads MGHRA; CDR2 reads YSYEKL. The CDR3 runs 17 residues. V gave up 0 bases and J gave up 3 bases, with 12 bases separating them. The CDR3 spells CASSQEGTVVYNSPLHF. In DNA form, the CDR3 reads TGCGCCAGCAGCCAAGAAGGGACTGTTGTCTATAATTCACCCCTCCACTTT.

A word on this clone: A much larger clone lies one base from this, so it may be a read error. The chain employs TRBV5-5 and TRBJ1-4; 8 bases map to TRBD1. J lost 12 bases, V lost 0 bases, and 10 bases had no gene match. Germline V gives CDR1 SGHKS, CDR2 YYEKEE (reference sequence). The CDR3 is 15 residues long. This CDR3 is CASSLVGRGRIQLFF. The CDR3 bases are TGTGCCAGCAGCTTGGTGGGCAGGGGGCGTATTCAACTGTTTTTT.

This chain connects TRBV4-2 to TRBJ2-1; unclear D gene. The CDR3 is made up of 17 amino acids. Germline V gene data show CDR1 as LGHNA and CDR2 as YNFKEQ. V was trimmed by 1 base and J by 0 bases, leaving 13 bases between them. The CDR3 bases are TGTGCCAGCAGCCAAGTGTACGTACCTAACTCCTACAATGAGCAGTTCTTC. It translates to CASSQVYVPNSYNEQFF.

The rearrangement links TRBV11-2 to TRBJ1-2; D is unclear. The CDR3 extends over 15 amino acids. Looked up from germline, CDR1 is SGHAT and CDR2 is FQNNGV. With 4 bases removed from V and 2 bases from J, the gap between germline ends came to 14 bases. This chain's CDR3 is CASSSLGAPNYGYTF. Written as DNA, the CDR3 is TGTGCCAGCAGCTCGCTCGGAGCCCCCAACTATGGCTACACCTTC.

The CDR3 spells CASSYGQGLEAFF. In DNA, the CDR3 is TGTGCCAGCAGTTATGGTCAGGGCCTCGAAGCTTTCTTT. This chain connects TRBV6-5 to TRBJ1-1; D possibly corresponds to TRBD1 (5 bases). The CDR3 loop spans 13 amino acids. In germline, CDR1 is MNHEY, CDR2 SVGAGI. With 3 bases removed from V and 8 bases from J, the gap between germline ends came to 13 bases.